The source of this T cell receptor beta chain is a study of blood T cell repertoires in COVID-19. In the study overall: The United States, Italy and Spain provided the acute and convalescent COVID-19 samples. Sources were T cells, B-cell-depleted T cells, or PBMCs; the material itself was cDNA or gDNA.

The method was immunoSEQ multiplex PCR; TCRdb's version includes in-frame clones alone and lacks a portion of them. The sample includes more than 100,000 clones, roughly 80% of them seen just once. Germline V gene data show CDR1 as LGHNA and CDR2 as YNFKEQ. V was clipped by 0 bases and J by 6 bases, with 9 bases between them. CDR3 length equals 14 residues. Input material: PBMCs or T cells enriched from blood (not recorded which). The chain joins TRBV4-2 to TRBJ2-4; D perhaps matches TRBD2 (6 bases). The receptor was isolated from a man between 40 and 49 years old with acute COVID-19. The CDR3 spells CASSQEGGGNIQYF. The CDR3 coding sequence is TGTGCCAGCAGCCAAGAGGGGGGTGGAAACATTCAGTACTTC.